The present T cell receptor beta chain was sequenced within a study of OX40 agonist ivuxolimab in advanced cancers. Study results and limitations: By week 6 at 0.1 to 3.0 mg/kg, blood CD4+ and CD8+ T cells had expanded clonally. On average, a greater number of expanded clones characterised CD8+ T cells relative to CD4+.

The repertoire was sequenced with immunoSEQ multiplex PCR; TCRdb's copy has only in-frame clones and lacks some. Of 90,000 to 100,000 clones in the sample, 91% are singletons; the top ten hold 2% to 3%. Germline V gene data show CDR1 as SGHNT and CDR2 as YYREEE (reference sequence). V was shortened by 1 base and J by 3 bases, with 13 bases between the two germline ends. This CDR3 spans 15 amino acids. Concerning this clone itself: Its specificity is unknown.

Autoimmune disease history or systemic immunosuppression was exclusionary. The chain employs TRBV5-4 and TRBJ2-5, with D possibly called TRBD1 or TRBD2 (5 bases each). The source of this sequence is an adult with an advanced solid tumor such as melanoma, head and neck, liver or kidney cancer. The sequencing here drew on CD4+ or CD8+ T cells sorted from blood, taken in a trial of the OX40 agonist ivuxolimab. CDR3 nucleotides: TGTGCCAGCAGCTTGACGGGGCCGGCTAAAGAGACCCAGTACTTC. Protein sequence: CASSLTGPAKETQYF.